This is a list of T cell receptor beta chains from one sample in a study of blood T cell repertoires in COVID-19. Sequencing used immunoSEQ multiplex PCR; TCRdb keeps in-frame clones, though not all of them. The sample shows roughly 130,000 clones, 65% to 85% of them seen only once. Sequences were obtained from peripheral blood. Receptors originate from a man between 65 and 85 years old with acute or convalescent COVID-19. Both conserved end residues are part of each CDR3. Each record gives: clone size, V gene, J gene, D gene, CDR3 protein, CDR3 DNA. The D gene is left open where the match is weak. A clone size is listed for some rows: how often the clone was seen (once, few, many), or a class if it is expanded.

abundance: .; v_gene: TRBV29-1; j_gene: TRBJ1-1; d_gene: TRBD1; CDR3aa: CSAETGGVTEAFF; CDR3nt: TGCAGCGCAGAGACAGGGGGCGTCACTGAAGCTTTCTTT
abundance: .; v_gene: TRBV7-2; j_gene: TRBJ1-2; d_gene: .; CDR3aa: CASSSTVTVGYGYTF; CDR3nt: TGTGCCAGCAGCTCGACAGTTACCGTTGGCTATGGCTACACCTTC
abundance: .; v_gene: TRBV29-1; j_gene: TRBJ1-4; d_gene: .; CDR3aa: CSVATGTTNEKLFF; CDR3nt: TGCAGCGTTGCGACAGGTACAACTAATGAAAAACTGTTTTTT
abundance: few; v_gene: TRBV7-9; j_gene: TRBJ2-7; d_gene: TRBD1; CDR3aa: CASSWGTGEGEQYF; CDR3nt: TGTGCCAGCAGCTGGGGGACAGGGGAGGGCGAGCAGTACTTC
abundance: once; v_gene: TRBV2; j_gene: TRBJ2-3; d_gene: TRBD2; CDR3aa: CASRYPGLADQDTQYF; CDR3nt: TGTGCCAGCCGCTACCCGGGACTAGCAGACCAAGATACGCAGTATTTT
abundance: few; v_gene: TRBV7-9; j_gene: TRBJ1-2; d_gene: TRBD1; CDR3aa: CASSLDRGYGYTF; CDR3nt: TGTGCCAGCAGCTTAGACAGGGGATATGGCTACACCTTC
abundance: .; v_gene: TRBV5-6; j_gene: TRBJ2-1; d_gene: .; CDR3aa: CASSLGLDAGNEQFF; CDR3nt: TGTGCCAGCAGCTTGGGACTAGACGCGGGCAATGAGCAGTTCTTC
abundance: few; v_gene: TRBV18; j_gene: TRBJ2-3; d_gene: .; CDR3aa: CASSPSREDTQYF; CDR3nt: TGTGCCAGCTCACCATCCAGGGAAGATACGCAGTATTTT
abundance: once; v_gene: TRBV10-3; j_gene: TRBJ2-7; d_gene: .; CDR3aa: CAISEGGGAGAFYEQYF; CDR3nt: TGTGCCATCAGTGAGGGTGGGGGCGCGGGGGCTTTTTACGAGCAGTACTTC
abundance: .; v_gene: TRBV20-1; j_gene: TRBJ2-5; d_gene: .; CDR3aa: CSAGSQETQYF; CDR3nt: TGCAGTGCCGGGAGCCAAGAGACCCAGTACTTC
abundance: .; v_gene: TRBV28; j_gene: TRBJ2-3; d_gene: TRBD1; CDR3aa: CASSLGQDTDTQYF; CDR3nt: TGTGCCAGCAGTTTAGGACAGGACACAGATACGCAGTATTTT
abundance: once; v_gene: TRBV2; j_gene: TRBJ1-6; d_gene: TRBD1; CDR3aa: CASSYTGGDYNSPLHF; CDR3nt: TGTGCCAGCAGTTATACAGGGGGCGACTATAATTCACCCCTCCACTTT
abundance: once; v_gene: TRBV2; j_gene: TRBJ2-4; d_gene: .; CDR3aa: CASSEVSDIQYF; CDR3nt: TGTGCCAGCAGTGAAGTCTCGGACATTCAGTACTTC